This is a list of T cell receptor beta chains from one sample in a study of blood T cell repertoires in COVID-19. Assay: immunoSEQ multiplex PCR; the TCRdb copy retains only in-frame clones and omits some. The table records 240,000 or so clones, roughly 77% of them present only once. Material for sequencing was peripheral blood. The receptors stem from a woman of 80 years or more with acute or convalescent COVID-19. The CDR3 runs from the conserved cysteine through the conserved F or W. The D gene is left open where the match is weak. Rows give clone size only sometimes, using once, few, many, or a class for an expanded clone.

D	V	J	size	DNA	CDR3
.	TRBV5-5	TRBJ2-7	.	TGTGCCAGCAGCATTGACTCATTTCCCGACGAGCAGTACTTC	CASSIDSFPDEQYF
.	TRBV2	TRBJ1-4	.	TGTGCCAGCAGTGAGGGTTTGCGGACAACTAATGAAAAACTGTTTTTT	CASSEGLRTTNEKLFF
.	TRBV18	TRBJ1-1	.	TGTGCCAGCTCACCTAGGGGATTGAACACTGAAGCTTTCTTT	CASSPRGLNTEAFF
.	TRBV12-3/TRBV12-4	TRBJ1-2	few	TGTGCCAGCAGTTTCCTTAACTATGGCTACACCTTC	CASSFLNYGYTF
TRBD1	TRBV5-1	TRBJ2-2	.	TGCGCCAGCAGCAGGGGACAGGGCAGAACCGGGGAGCTGTTTTTT	CASSRGQGRTGELFF
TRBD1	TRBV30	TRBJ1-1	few	TGTGCCTGGAGTGTTTATGACAGGGGGAACACTGAAGCTTTCTTT	CAWSVYDRGNTEAFF
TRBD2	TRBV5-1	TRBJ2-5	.	TGCGCCAGCAGCTTGGTAGGGCTAGCGGCACAAGAGACCCAGTACTTC	CASSLVGLAAQETQYF
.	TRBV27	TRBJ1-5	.	TGTGCCAGCAGTCAACAGGGTGGTCAGCCCCAGCATTTT	CASSQQGGQPQHF
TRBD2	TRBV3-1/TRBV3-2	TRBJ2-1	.	TGTGCCAGCAGCCAAGTTCTAGCGGGAGGTAGGACAAGCTCCTACAATGAGCAGTTCTTC	CASSQVLAGGRTSSYNEQFF
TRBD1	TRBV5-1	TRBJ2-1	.	TGCGCCAGCAGCCCGGACAGGGCGGACTACAATGAGCAGTTCTTC	CASSPDRADYNEQFF
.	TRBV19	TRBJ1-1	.	TGTGCCAGTAGTATAAGGAGGAACACTGAAGCTTTCTTT	CASSIRRNTEAFF
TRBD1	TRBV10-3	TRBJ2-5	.	TGTGCCATCAGTGAGTCGGGACAGCATGGGGAGACCCAGTACTTC	CAISESGQHGETQYF
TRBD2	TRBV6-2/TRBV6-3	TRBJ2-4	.	TGTGCCAGCAGTTTAAATAGCGGGGGGGCGTACATTCAGTACTTC	CASSLNSGGAYIQYF
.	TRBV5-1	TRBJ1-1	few	TGCGCCAGCAGCGACTCAGGGGTGGCGAACACTGAAGCTTTCTTT	CASSDSGVANTEAFF
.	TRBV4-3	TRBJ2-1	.	TGCGCCAGCAGCCAAGAGTATATTAGCGGCCACAATGAGCAGTTCTTC	CASSQEYISGHNEQFF
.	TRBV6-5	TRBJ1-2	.	TGTGCCAGCAGACGTGATGGAGACTATGGCTACACCTTC	CASRRDGDYGYTF
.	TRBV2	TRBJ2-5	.	TGTGCCAGCACAGGGACTTTCCAAGAGACCCAGTACTTC	CASTGTFQETQYF
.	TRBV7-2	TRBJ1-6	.	TGTGCCAGCAGCCCCGCGGGCGTCGGTTCACCCCTCCACTTT	CASSPAGVGSPLHF
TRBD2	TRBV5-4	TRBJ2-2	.	TGTGCCAGCAGCTTGGGAGGGGTTGCGGGGGGGACCACCGGGGAGCTGTTTTTT	CASSLGGVAGGTTGELFF
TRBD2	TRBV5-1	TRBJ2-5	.	TGCGCCAGCAGATATGGGACTAGCGAGTCGAAAGAGACCCAGTACTTC	CASRYGTSESKETQYF
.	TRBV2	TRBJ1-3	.	TGTGCCAGCAGTGGACAGTTCAACACCATATATTTT	CASSGQFNTIYF
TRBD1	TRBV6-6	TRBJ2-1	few	TGTGCCAGCAGTTCCCGGGACAGGGGGCCCCATGAGCAGTTCTTC	CASSSRDRGPHEQFF
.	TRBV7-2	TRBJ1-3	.	TGTGCCAGCAGCTTAAGGGTTGGGACTAACTCTGGAAACACCATATATTTT	CASSLRVGTNSGNTIYF
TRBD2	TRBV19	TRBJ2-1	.	TGTGCCAGTAGTACGGGGACTAGCGGGAGAGATGGGCAGTTCTTC	CASSTGTSGRDGQFF
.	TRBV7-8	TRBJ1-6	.	TGTGCCAGCAGCCGGCCCGAGGATTCACCCCTCCACTTT	CASSRPEDSPLHF
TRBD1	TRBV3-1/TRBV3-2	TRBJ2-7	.	TGTGCCAGCAGCCAAGTTTTACCAGGGGGTGGAGGCGAGCAGTACTTC	CASSQVLPGGGGEQYF